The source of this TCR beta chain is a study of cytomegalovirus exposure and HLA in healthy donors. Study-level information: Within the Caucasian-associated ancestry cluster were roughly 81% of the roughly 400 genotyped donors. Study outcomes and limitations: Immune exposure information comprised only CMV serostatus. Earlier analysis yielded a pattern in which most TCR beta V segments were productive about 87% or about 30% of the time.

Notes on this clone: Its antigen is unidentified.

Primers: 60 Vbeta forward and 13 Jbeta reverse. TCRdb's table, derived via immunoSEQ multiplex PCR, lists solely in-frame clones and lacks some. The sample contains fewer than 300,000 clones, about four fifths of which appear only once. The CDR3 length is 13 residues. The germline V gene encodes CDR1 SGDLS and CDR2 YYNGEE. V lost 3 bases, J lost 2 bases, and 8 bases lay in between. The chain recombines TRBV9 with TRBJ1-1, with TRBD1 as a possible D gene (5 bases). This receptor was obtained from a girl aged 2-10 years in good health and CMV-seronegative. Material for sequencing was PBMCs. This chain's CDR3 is CASSGTPNTEAFF. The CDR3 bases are TGTGCCAGCAGCGGGACACCTAACACTGAAGCTTTCTTT.